The clone carrying this T cell receptor beta chain was observed a few times. After isolation, RNA underwent reverse transcription to generate cDNA as the sequencing template. Here immunoSEQ multiplex PCR was the method, and the copy in TCRdb shows in-frame clones only, minus some. The data contain 200,000 to 250,000 clones, approximately 61% of them singletons. This entry is derived from a study of CD8+ T cells in alopecia areata. The CDR3 consists of 14 residues. Germline-derived CDR1 and CDR2 are SGHVS and FQNEAQ. The V segment lost 1 base and the J segment 8 bases; nucleotides outside the gene matches: 4.

V and J are TRBV7-8 and TRBJ2-2, with 7 bases lining up with TRBD2. The TCR comes from a human donor with alopecia areata. Sequencing was performed on CD4+ T cells sorted from blood, taken at week 0. For the CDR3, the DNA is TGTGCCAGCAGCTTAGGGGGACTACCAGGGGAGCTGTTTTTT. This codes for CASSLGGLPGELFF.